This T cell receptor beta chain comes out of a study of cytomegalovirus exposure and HLA in healthy donors. This CDR3 is 15 amino acids long. The germline CDR1 and CDR2 sequences are MNHEY and SMNVEV (reference sequence). J gave up 2 bases and V 4 bases, and 5 bases lay outside the gene matches. The PCR ran on 60 Vbeta and 13 Jbeta primers. Here immunoSEQ multiplex PCR was the method, and the copy in TCRdb shows in-frame clones only, minus some. The data hold about 200,000 clones, with approximately 70% observed a single time. Concerning this clone itself: Its antigen is still unknown.

Study-wide findings and caveats: In a later analysis, at a false discovery rate of 0.05, 15,000 to 20,000 TCR beta sequences matched HLA alleles.

The rearrangement links TRBV27 to TRBJ2-7, with 10 bases lining up with TRBD2. What was sequenced was PBMCs. This clonotype was obtained from a woman aged 25 to 45 in good health and CMV-seronegative. The CDR3, as DNA: TGTGCCAGCAGTTATTCTAGCGGGGGTACCTACGAGCAGTACTTC. Its translation is CASSYSSGGTYEQYF.